This T cell receptor (beta chain) was profiled in a study of cytomegalovirus exposure and HLA in healthy donors. Findings and limits, study-wide: Among TCR beta chains of equal frequency, HLA-associated ones were more clonally expanded in a later analysis. A link between a missense DCLRE1C variant and TCR beta V- and J-gene trimming emerged from a later analysis. Analyzed later, association rates of TCRs varied across HLA loci, with DRB1 most and HLA-C fewest.

PCR employed 60 Vbeta and 13 Jbeta primers. Sequencing used immunoSEQ multiplex PCR; TCRdb keeps in-frame clones, though not all of them. There are some 120,000 clones in the sample, with 3.6% held by the top ten. Comments on this clone: What it binds is unknown.

Germline CDR1 is GTSNPN and CDR2 is SVGIG (reference sequence). V was pared by 0 bases and J by 0 bases, with 5 bases between. This CDR3 is 13 amino acids long. This sequence originates from a man in his late teens or twenties in good health and CMV-seronegative. V usage is TRBV30 and J usage is TRBJ1-2; D is unresolved. Material for sequencing was PBMCs. The CDR3 sequence: CAWSVASNYGYTF. In DNA, the CDR3 is TGTGCCTGGAGTGTAGCCTCTAACTATGGCTACACCTTC. Looking up the rest from reference TRBV30 and TRBJ1-2 gives the full variable domain: SQTIHQWPATLVQPVGSPLSLECTVEGTSNPNLYWYRQAAGRGLQLLFYSVGIGQISSEVPQNLSASRPQDRQFILSSKKLLLSDSGFYLCAWSVASNYGYTFGSGTRLTVV.